Presented here are 27 T cell receptor beta chains from one specimen sequenced in a study of T-cell reconstitution after alpha-beta-depleted transplantation in children. Unique molecular identifiers were built into the TCRbeta library. From the PCR reads, TCRdb called clonotypes with MiXCR, one entry per CDR3 protein. The sample shows 250,000 to 300,000 distinct CDR3 sequences, 10% of them seen only once. The sample was PBMCs, taken before TCRalphabeta/CD19-depleted stem cell transplant. Every receptor here comes from a boy less than two years old with acute myeloid leukemia, due to receive a stem cell transplant.

Ten or more counts support this clonotype. The chain employs TRBV5-1 and TRBJ2-7; D is possibly TRBD1 or TRBD2 (5 bases each). Trimming cost V 1 base and J 5 bases, with 13 bases left between them. This CDR3 comprises 14 residues. Germline V CDR1 and CDR2: SGHRS, YFSETQ. Here the CDR3 reads CASSLNQWGNEQYF. CDR3 DNA: TGCGCCAGCAGCTTGAATCAATGGGGGAACGAGCAGTACTTC.

Many counts were recorded for this clonotype. The chain combines TRBV7-9 with TRBJ1-1, with 8 bases lining up with TRBD1. This CDR3 is 15 amino acids long. Germline CDR1 SEHNR, CDR2 FQNEAQ (reference sequence). V shed 4 bases and J 1 base; nucleotides not matched to a gene: 5. The DNA of the CDR3 is TGTGCCAGCAGCTCCGGACAGGGCCCGAACACTGAAGCTTTCTTT. It is translated as CASSSGQGPNTEAFF.

This clonotype came up many times. This sequence joins TRBV18 and TRBJ1-1; D unresolved. Germline CDR1 reads KGHSH; CDR2 reads LQKENI. Trimming stripped 5 bases from V and 0 bases from J, with 4 bases between. The CDR3 contains 12 residues. CDR3 sequence (DNA): TGTGCCAGCTCATGGGTGAACACTGAAGCTTTCTTT. Its translation is CASSWVNTEAFF.

This clonotype has more than one count but fewer than ten. The V call is TRBV19, the J call TRBJ2-1; TRBD2 agrees at 14 bases. The germline V gene encodes CDR1 LNHDA and CDR2 SQIVND (reference sequence). V was clipped by 5 bases and J by 3 bases; unmatched bases: 6. This CDR3 is built from 17 residues. The CDR3 DNA is TGTGCCAGTAGTTTCGGACTAGCGGGGGGCCTCTACAATGAGCAGTTCTTC. It codes for CASSFGLAGGLYNEQFF. Combining the CDR3 with reference TRBV19 and TRBJ2-1 gives the whole variable domain DGGITQSPKYLFRKEGQNVTLSCEQNLNHDAMYWYRQDPGQGLRLIYYSQIVNDFQKGDIAEGYSVSREKKESFPLTVTSAQKNPTAFYLCASSFGLAGGLYNEQFFGPGTRLTVL.

This chain connects TRBV11-2 to TRBJ2-5; D might be TRBD2 (5 bases). CDR3 size: 14 residues. The germline V and J ends were trimmed by 3 bases and 5 bases, with 13 bases remaining between them. Germline V gives CDR1 SGHAT, CDR2 FQNNGV. This chain's CDR3 is CASSFAGEWETQYF. In nucleotides, the CDR3 is TGTGCCAGCAGCTTTGCTGGGGAGTGGGAGACCCAGTACTTC.

This clonotype was counted between two and nine times. CDR3 nucleotides: TGTGCCAGCAGCCAAGACTGGGGGACAGGGGGTTACGAGCAGTACTTC. Translated: CASSQDWGTGGYEQYF. The chain has TRBV3-1 and TRBJ2-7; 11 bases align to TRBD1. V dropped 0 bases and J dropped 4; count of bases not matched to a gene: 5. The CDR3 is made up of 16 amino acids. CDR1 and CDR2 (germline): LGHDT, YNNKEL (reference sequence).

This clonotype occurred a few times. CDR3 sequence: CASSIPRGLPYSNQPQHF. The DNA of the CDR3 is TGTGCCAGTAGTATACCCAGGGGACTACCTTATAGCAATCAGCCCCAGCATTTT. The chain carries TRBV19 and TRBJ1-5; D may be TRBD1 (6 bases). The CDR3 has 18 residues. V dropped 2 bases and J dropped 0 bases, with 17 bases sitting between them. Germline CDR1 is LNHDA and CDR2 is SQIVND (reference sequence).

A remark on this clonotype: Given a much more abundant clone one base away, this may be a read error. The chain has TRBV12-3 or TRBV12-4 and TRBJ2-7; the D gene is possibly TRBD1 (5 bases). This CDR3 has 13 amino acids. CDR3 sequence reads: CARSFGARYEQYF. The CDR3 coding sequence is TGTGCCCGCAGTTTTGGGGCTCGCTACGAGCAGTACTTC.

This clonotype was recorded a few times. This sequence joins TRBV5-6 and TRBJ1-2; possibly TRBD1 for D (6 bases). CDR3 length: 13 residues. Trimming shortened V by 4 bases and J by 7 bases, and 14 bases separated the two germline ends. CDR1 and CDR2 (germline): SGHDT, YYEEEE. The CDR3 DNA is TGTGCCAGCAGCGACACTCCCAGGGGTGGCTACACCTTC. Encoded protein: CASSDTPRGGYTF.

This chain joins TRBV9 and TRBJ1-1, with unresolved D. The V end was cut by 0 bases, the J end by 4 bases, with 13 bases between. The CDR3 is made up of 15 amino acids. The germline CDR1 and CDR2 sequences are SGDLS and YYNGEE. Written as DNA, the CDR3 is TGTGCCAGCAGCGTAGTAACGGCGGATTTCACTGAAGCTTTCTTT. Translating gives CASSVVTADFTEAFF.

V is TRBV18 and J is TRBJ1-2; TRBD1 might be the D (6 bases). With 4 bases removed from V and 6 bases from J, the gap between germline ends came to 18 bases. CDR3 length: 15 residues. Germline CDR1 and CDR2: KGHSH and LQKENI. As DNA, the CDR3 is TGTGCCAGCTCACTCCCCGTACAGGGAGCAAATGGCTACACCTTC. Translated, it gives CASSLPVQGANGYTF.

Note on this clonotype: This clone may be a read error of a much larger clone one base away. This chain uses TRBV12-3 or TRBV12-4 with TRBJ2-7, with 14 bases identical to TRBD2. This CDR3 region has 15 residues. CDR3 nucleotides: TGTGCCAGCAGTCCGACTAGCGGGAGGGCAGAATGGCAGCACTTC. Its protein product is CASSPTSGRAEWQHF.

As for this clonotype: Being one base from a much bigger clone, this may be a read error. The chain uses TRBV27 and TRBJ2-7, with 8 bases lining up with TRBD2. CDR3 length: 17 amino acids. The germline V gene encodes CDR1 MNHEY and CDR2 SMNVEV (reference sequence). The V segment lost 6 bases and the J segment 0 bases; nucleotides outside the gene matches: 13. The CDR3: CASSFSGNHGSSYEQYF. In DNA, the CDR3 is TGTGCCAGCAGCTTTAGCGGGAATCATGGTAGCTCCTACGAGCAGTACTTC.

This chain connects TRBV20-1 to TRBJ2-3, with TRBD1 matching 7 bases. Germline V gives CDR1 DFQATT, CDR2 SNEGSKA (reference sequence). V shed 6 bases, J shed 3 bases, and the junction held 9 bases outside the gene matches. The CDR3 is made up of 14 amino acids. CDR3 amino acids: CSARTTGFTDTQYF. CDR3 bases: TGCAGTGCGAGAACGACAGGGTTTACAGATACGCAGTATTTT.

Ten or more counts support this clonotype. The chain has TRBV11-2 and TRBJ2-1; 13 nucleotides match TRBD2. This CDR3 region has 16 residues. Trimming at V came to 5 bases and at J to 9 bases, leaving 10 bases not matched to a gene. Per the germline V gene, CDR1 is SGHAT and CDR2 is FQNNGV. The CDR3 coding sequence is TGTGCCAGCAGCGTACAACTAGCGGGGGGGCCTTTTGAGCAGTTCTTC. Its translation: CASSVQLAGGPFEQFF. Full variable domain (outside the CDR3, taken from reference TRBV11-2 and TRBJ2-1): EAGVAQSPRYKIIEKRQSVAFWCNPISGHATLYWYQQILGQGPKLLIQFQNNGVVDDSQLPKDRFSAERLKGVDSTLKIQPAKLEDSAVYLCASSVQLAGGPFEQFFGPGTRLTVL.

This clonotype came up many times. This chain connects TRBV12-3 or TRBV12-4 to TRBJ1-2, with D perhaps TRBD1 (5 bases). The CDR3 contains 14 residues. Trimming took off 3 bases at V and 4 bases at J, with 12 bases between the two ends. The CDR3, as DNA: TGTGCCAGCAGTTTGGCAGGGACGGGCTATGGCTACACCTTC. It translates to CASSLAGTGYGYTF.

The chain employs TRBV5-1 and TRBJ2-7; TRBD1 agrees at 12 bases. J gave up 5 bases and V 3 bases, and 12 bases lay outside the gene matches. The germline gives CDR1 SGHRS, CDR2 YFSETQ. The CDR3 is 17 residues long. CDR3: CASSWGPGTGGSNEQYF. As DNA, the CDR3 is TGCGCCAGCAGCTGGGGTCCCGGGACAGGGGGCAGCAACGAGCAGTACTTC.

This clonotype was picked up many times. The rearrangement joins TRBV28 to TRBJ1-1, with D unresolved. Germline CDR1 is MDHEN and CDR2 is SYDVKM. The CDR3 is made up of 14 amino acids. V lost 6 bases and J 8 bases, leaving 19 bases between the germline ends. The CDR3 DNA reads TGTGCCAGCAGCTCCTATACGGGTGCCGTAGAAGCTTTCTTT. It specifies CASSSYTGAVEAFF.

This clonotype occurred many times. This sequence joins TRBV18 and TRBJ1-4; tentative D call: TRBD1 (6 bases). CDR1 is KGHSH and CDR2 is LQKENI in the germline V gene. CDR3 length: 15 amino acids. The V end was cut by 4 bases, the J end by 4 bases, with 13 bases between. The CDR3 sequence: CASSLQQGLNEKLFF. CDR3 sequence (DNA): TGTGCCAGCTCACTACAGCAGGGGCTTAATGAAAAACTGTTTTTT.

The genes are TRBV7-9 and TRBJ2-5, with 7 bases aligning to TRBD1. V shed 5 bases, J shed 1 base, and the junction held 10 bases outside the gene matches. Germline lookup yields CDR1 SEHNR and CDR2 FQNEAQ (reference sequence). This CDR3 spans 16 amino acids. CDR3 sequence reads: CASSIIPGTAQETQYF. The CDR3 DNA reads as TGTGCCAGCAGCATAATACCCGGGACAGCCCAAGAGACCCAGTACTTC.

This clonotype has at least ten counts. The chain combines TRBV12-3 or TRBV12-4 with TRBJ2-5; tentatively, D is TRBD1 (6 bases). The V end lost 6 bases, the J end lost 0 bases, and 11 bases lay between the germline ends. This CDR3 spans 14 amino acids. The CDR3 protein is CASRRTGYQETQYF. In DNA form, the CDR3 reads TGTGCCAGCAGACGTACAGGGTACCAAGAGACCCAGTACTTC.

This clonotype was found many times. The chain carries TRBV12-3 or TRBV12-4 and TRBJ2-7; D is ambiguous. Between the trimmed V and J ends, which lost 6 bases and 2 bases, there was a span of 8 bases. The CDR3 runs 12 residues. CDR3 loop: CASSLTPYEQYF. The CDR3 DNA reads as TGTGCCAGCAGCTTAACCCCCTACGAGCAGTACTTC.

This clonotype has ten or more counts. The chain recombines TRBV9 with TRBJ2-1; D gene ambiguous. V lost 0 bases and J 4 bases, leaving 11 bases between the germline ends. The CDR3 length is 15 residues. CDR1 SGDLS and CDR2 YYNGEE come from the germline V gene. CDR3 sequence: CASSVGPGVYNEQFF. Here the CDR3 DNA reads TGTGCCAGCAGCGTAGGACCGGGTGTATACAATGAGCAGTTCTTC.

For this clonotype: Possible read error: a much larger clone is one base away. V and J are TRBV24-1 and TRBJ2-5; D might be TRBD1 or TRBD2, each matching 5 bases. This CDR3 spans 15 amino acids. The germline gives CDR1 KGHDR, CDR2 SFDVKD. CDR3 region: CGTSGGAGRQETQYF. CDR3 bases: TGTGGCACCAGTGGGGGAGCTGGCAGGCAAGAGACCCAGTACTTC.

There are many counts of this clonotype. The chain joins TRBV4-3 to TRBJ2-3, with D perhaps TRBD1 (5 bases). V was pared by 4 bases and J by 2 bases, with 10 bases between. CDR1 LGHNA and CDR2 YSLEER come from the germline V gene. The length of the CDR3 is 14 residues. The CDR3 loop is CASSPLGATDTQYF. The CDR3 nucleotides are TGCGCCAGCAGCCCCCTAGGGGCCACAGATACGCAGTATTTT.

This clonotype was observed at least ten times. The CDR3 loop is CATSDVRDESTDTQYF. CDR3 DNA: TGTGCCACCAGTGATGTCCGGGACGAAAGCACAGATACGCAGTATTTT. This chain links TRBV24-1 with TRBJ2-3; the D call may be TRBD1 or TRBD2 (5 bases each). Germline CDR1 and CDR2: KGHDR and SFDVKD. CDR3 length: 16 residues. V was clipped by 3 bases and J by 0 bases, with 12 bases between them.

This clonotype has only a few counts. This chain joins TRBV6-5 and TRBJ1-5, with TRBD1 matching 8 bases. Germline V gene data show CDR1 as MNHEY and CDR2 as SVGAGI. This CDR3 has 15 amino acids. V dropped 4 bases and J dropped 4; count of bases not matched to a gene: 6. In nucleotides, the CDR3 is TGTGCCAGCAGTTCTGACAGGGGCCATAATCAGCCCCAGCATTTT. Protein: CASSSDRGHNQPQHF.